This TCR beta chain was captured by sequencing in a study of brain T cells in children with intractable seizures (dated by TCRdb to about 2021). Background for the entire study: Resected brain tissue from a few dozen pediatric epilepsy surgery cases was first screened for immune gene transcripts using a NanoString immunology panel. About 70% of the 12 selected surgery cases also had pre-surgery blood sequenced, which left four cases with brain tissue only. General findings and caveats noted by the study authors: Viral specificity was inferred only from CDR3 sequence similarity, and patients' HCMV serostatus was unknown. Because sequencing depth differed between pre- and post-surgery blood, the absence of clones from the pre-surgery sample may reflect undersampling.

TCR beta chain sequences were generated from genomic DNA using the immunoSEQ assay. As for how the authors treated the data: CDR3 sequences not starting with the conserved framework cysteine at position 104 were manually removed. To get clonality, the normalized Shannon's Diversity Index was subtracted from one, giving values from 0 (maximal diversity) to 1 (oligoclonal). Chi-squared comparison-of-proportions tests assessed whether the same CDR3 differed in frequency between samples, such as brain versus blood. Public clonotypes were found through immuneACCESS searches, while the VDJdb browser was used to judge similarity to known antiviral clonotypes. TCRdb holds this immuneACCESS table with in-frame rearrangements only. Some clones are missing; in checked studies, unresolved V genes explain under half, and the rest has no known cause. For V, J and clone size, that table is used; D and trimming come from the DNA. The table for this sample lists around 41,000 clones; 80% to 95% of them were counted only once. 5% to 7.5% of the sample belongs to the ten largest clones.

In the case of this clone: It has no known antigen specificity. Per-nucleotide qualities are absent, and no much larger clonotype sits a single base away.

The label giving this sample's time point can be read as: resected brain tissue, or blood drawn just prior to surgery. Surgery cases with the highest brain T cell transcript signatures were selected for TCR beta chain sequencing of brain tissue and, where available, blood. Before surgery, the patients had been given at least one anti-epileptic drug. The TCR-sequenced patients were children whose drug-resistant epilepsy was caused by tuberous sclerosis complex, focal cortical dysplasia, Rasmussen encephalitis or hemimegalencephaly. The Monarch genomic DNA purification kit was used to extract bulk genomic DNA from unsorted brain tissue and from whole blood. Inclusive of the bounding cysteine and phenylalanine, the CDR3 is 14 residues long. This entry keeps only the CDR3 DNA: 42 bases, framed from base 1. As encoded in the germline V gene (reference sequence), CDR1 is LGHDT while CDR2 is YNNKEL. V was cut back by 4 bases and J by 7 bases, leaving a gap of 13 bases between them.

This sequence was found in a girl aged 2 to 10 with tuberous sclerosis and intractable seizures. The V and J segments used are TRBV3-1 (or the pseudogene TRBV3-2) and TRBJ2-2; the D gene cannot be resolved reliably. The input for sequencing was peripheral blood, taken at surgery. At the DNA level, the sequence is TGTGCCAGCAGCCCTTATGACTCGGACGGGGAGCTGTTTTTT. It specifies CASSPYDSDGELFF.